These 26 T cell receptor beta chains came from one sample sequenced in a study of molecular identifiers for immune sequencing clone quantification. TCRdb processed the PCR reads anew with MiXCR; each CDR3 protein has one entry. The sample has about 68,000 distinct CDR3 sequences, roughly 20% seen once; the top ten hold roughly 1.5%. The sample was naive CD8+ T cells from blood, with Jurkat cell RNA spiked in. Subset defined: FACS-sorted CD8+CD4-CCR7+CD45RA+ naive T cells. All receptors derive from a human donor in good health. Some libraries in this study had Jurkat cell RNA spiked in.

This clonotype was seen many times. The chain has TRBV4-1 and TRBJ2-3; 9 bases line up with TRBD1. This CDR3 comprises 15 residues. CDR1 and CDR2 (germline): MGHRA, YSYEKL. The V segment lost 6 bases and the J segment 1 base; nucleotides outside the gene matches: 5. The DNA for the CDR3 is TGCGCCAGCAGTTATGACAGGGGGGGCACAGATACGCAGTATTTT. This codes for CASSYDRGGTDTQYF.

The chain carries TRBV12-3 or TRBV12-4 and TRBJ2-2; D may be TRBD2 (6 bases). This CDR3 contains 14 residues. V was trimmed by 3 bases and J by 4 bases, leaving 9 bases between them. CDR3 sequence reads: CASSFAGSTGELFF. The CDR3 DNA reads as TGTGCCAGCAGTTTTGCCGGGAGCACCGGGGAGCTGTTTTTT.

This clonotype was observed once. The junction departs from the called germline gene at one end, perhaps through a read error. The chain recombines TRBV6-5 with TRBJ2-2, with D possibly being TRBD2 (6 bases). The CDR3 is 14 residues long. Germline V gene sequence: CDR1 MNHEY, CDR2 SVGAGI. The CDR3 sequence: CANSYGENTGGLFF. The CDR3 nucleotides are TGTGCCAACAGTTATGGAGAAAACACCGGGGGGCTGTTTTTT.

This clonotype has a count of ten or more. The rearrangement uses TRBV4-1 and TRBJ2-7; 8 bases align to TRBD2. This CDR3 region has 15 residues. The trim removed 0 bases at V and 4 bases at J, leaving 5 bases unmatched. Germline CDR1 is MGHRA and CDR2 is YSYEKL. The CDR3 nucleotides are TGCGCCAGCAGCCAAGATCAAGGACTAGCTTACGAGCAGTACTTC. Translating gives CASSQDQGLAYEQYF.

Details on this clonotype: This CDR3 is missing its conserved last phenylalanine or tryptophan, likely due to a read error. The chain has TRBV4-1 and TRBJ2-3; D possibly uses TRBD1 or TRBD2 (6 bases each). CDR3 length equals 17 residues. V was trimmed by 4 bases and J by 0 bases, leaving 17 bases between them. Per the germline V gene, CDR1 is MGHRA and CDR2 is YSYEKL. CDR3 nucleotide sequence: TGCGCCAGCAGCCGGGGGCAGGAGGGTTTTAGCACAGATACGCAGTATTCT. It yields the protein CASSRGQEGFSTDTQYS.

Worth noting for this clonotype: A much more abundant neighbour one base away suggests this may be a read error. The chain is built from TRBV19 and TRBJ2-3; D gene unclear. Germline V gene lookup returns CDR1 LNHDA and CDR2 SQIVND (reference sequence). This CDR3 is 14 amino acids long. Trimming removed 8 bases at V and 3 bases at J, with 15 bases between. In DNA form, the CDR3 reads TGTGCCAGTGGTACCCCATCGGCGACAGATACGCAGTATTTT. Translating it yields CASGTPSATDTQYF. The full variable domain, its missing parts supplied by reference TRBV19 and TRBJ2-3, is DGGITQSPKYLFRKEGQNVTLSCEQNLNHDAMYWYRQDPGQGLRLIYYSQIVNDFQKGDIAEGYSVSREKKESFPLTVTSAQKNPTAFYLCASGTPSATDTQYFGPGTRLTVL.

The table lists this clonotype with many counts. The chain is built from TRBV5-1 and TRBJ2-2; the match to TRBD1 covers 7 bases. The CDR3 consists of 17 residues. Germline lookup yields CDR1 SGHRS and CDR2 YFSETQ. V was pared by 1 base and J by 4 bases, with 10 bases of the junction left unmatched. The CDR3, as DNA: TGCGCCAGCAGCTTGAGGAGACAGGGTGGGCTCACCGGGGAGCTGTTTTTT. Amino acid sequence: CASSLRRQGGLTGELFF.

This clonotype was recorded at least ten times. The chain couples TRBV5-4 to TRBJ2-6, with D perhaps assigned TRBD1 or TRBD2 (5 bases each). Germline V gives CDR1 SGHNT, CDR2 YYREEE (reference sequence). V was pared by 9 bases and J by 2 bases, with 24 bases between. The CDR3 extends over 18 amino acids. The CDR3 bases are TGTGCCACCTTGGACCGACAGTTAACGAGGGCTGGGGCCAACGTCCTGACTTTC. Translation gives CATLDRQLTRAGANVLTF.

Sample share makes this clonotype medium-sized. The J gene is TRBJ2-6, the V gene TRBV7-9; no clear D gene. V gave up 0 bases and J gave up 0 bases, with 9 bases separating them. The CDR3 runs to 17 residues. Germline V gives CDR1 SEHNR, CDR2 FQNEAQ (reference sequence). CDR3 in amino acids: CASSLAGTVSGANVLTF. DNA of the CDR3: TGTGCCAGCAGCTTAGCGGGAACGGTCTCTGGGGCCAACGTCCTGACTTTC.

Concerning this clonotype itself: Possible read error: a much larger clone is one base away. The chain has TRBV27 and TRBJ2-7; D is uncertain. This CDR3 has 13 residues. Germline-derived CDR1 and CDR2 are MNHEY and SMNVEV (reference sequence). V was pared by 5 bases and J by 6 bases, with 14 bases between. CDR3 loop: CASSPLSYVEQYF. The CDR3 coding sequence is TGTGCCAGCAGTCCGCTATCCTATGTCGAGCAGTACTTC.

In its sample, this clonotype was seen many times. V is TRBV12-5 and J is TRBJ2-3, with 9 bases identical to TRBD2. This CDR3 contains 18 residues. The ends lost 0 bases at V and 3 bases at J; junction bases unmatched: 10. Per germline, CDR1 LGHNT and CDR2 FRNRAP. DNA of the CDR3: TGTGCTAGTGGTTTGGTACCCTTAGCGGGAGTCGGAACAGATACGCAGTATTTT. Residues: CASGLVPLAGVGTDTQYF.

This clonotype was detected many times. The CDR3 DNA reads TGTGCCAGCAGTGAATATCTCGGGACAGAGAGGAACTACGAGCAGTACTTC. Amino acid sequence: CASSEYLGTERNYEQYF. The chain carries TRBV6-1 and TRBJ2-7; 7 positions match TRBD1. Germline CDR1 and CDR2: MNHNS and SASEGT. Unmatched junction bases numbered 13, after V lost 2 bases and J lost 3 bases. CDR3 length equals 17 residues.

This clonotype appeared many times. J is TRBJ2-1 and V is TRBV11-2; D possibly corresponds to TRBD1 (5 bases). V lost 1 base to trimming and J lost 7 bases, with 20 bases between them. This CDR3 region has 17 residues. Germline CDR1 is SGHAT and CDR2 is FQNNGV. The CDR3 DNA reads as TGTGCCAGCAGCTTAGTCCCCGTGGGGCATATTAGGAATGAGCAGTTCTTC. Translating gives CASSLVPVGHIRNEQFF.

Worth noting for this clonotype: The junction departs from germline at one end; a sequencing error may be responsible. V and J are TRBV14 and TRBJ2-7; D is undetermined. The germline gives CDR1 SGHDN, CDR2 FVKESK. The CDR3 sequence is 10 residues long. CDR3 nucleotides: TGTGCCAACAGCCATGGAGAGCAGTACTTC. Encoded protein: CANSHGEQYF.

In its sample, this clonotype was seen many times. This chain connects TRBV11-3 to TRBJ2-7; the D call may be TRBD1 or TRBD2 (6 bases each). V dropped 1 base and J dropped 12 bases, with 22 bases sitting between them. Germline V gene lookup returns CDR1 SGHNT and CDR2 YENEEA. This CDR3 has 15 amino acids. The CDR3 loop reads CASSLGGAGPNGWYF. In nucleotides, the CDR3 is TGTGCCAGCAGCTTAGGGGGGGCCGGGCCCAACGGATGGTACTTC.

This clonotype was seen ten or more times. V and J are TRBV29-1 and TRBJ1-3, with a tentative D call TRBD1 (6 bases). The CDR3 consists of 12 residues. Germline values: CDR1 SQVTM, CDR2 ANQGSEA. Trimming stripped 7 bases from V and 8 bases from J, with 15 bases between. Here the CDR3 DNA reads TGCAGCGCCTGGGACACCGACGACACCATATATTTT. The encoded protein is CSAWDTDDTIYF. Looking up the rest from reference TRBV29-1 and TRBJ1-3 gives the full variable domain: SAVISQKPSRDICQRGTSLTIQCQVDSQVTMMFWYRQQPGQSLTLIATANQGSEATYESGFVIDKFPISRPNLTFSTLTVSNMSPEDSSIYLCSAWDTDDTIYFGEGSWLTVV.

This chain links TRBV27 with TRBJ2-3; D remains unclear. Deletions cut 8 bases from V and 6 bases from J, with 12 bases between. Germline CDR1 is MNHEY and CDR2 is SMNVEV (reference sequence). The CDR3 is made up of 12 amino acids. The CDR3 sequence: CASGTRRDTQYF. As DNA, the CDR3 is TGTGCCAGCGGTACCAGAAGGGATACGCAGTATTTT.

This clonotype was seen repeatedly, ten times or more. Here the CDR3 reads CASSEALGQGSDTQYF. CDR3 DNA: TGTGCCAGCAGTGAAGCTCTGGGACAGGGTTCAGATACGCAGTATTTT. This chain connects TRBV2 to TRBJ2-3; TRBD1 aligns across 9 bases. The CDR3 is made up of 16 amino acids. The J segment lost 4 bases and the V segment lost 0 bases, leaving 5 bases of the junction unmatched. CDR1 and CDR2 from the germline V gene are SNHLY and FYNNEI.

This clonotype was detected many times. The chain uses TRBV30 and TRBJ1-6, with D unresolved. Germline V gene data show CDR1 as GTSNPN and CDR2 as SVGIG (reference sequence). The length of the CDR3 is 12 residues. The V gene lost 4 bases and the J gene lost 3 bases, with 4 bases spanning the gap. CDR3 protein: CAWTIYNSPLHF. The CDR3 nucleotides are TGTGCCTGGACAATCTATAATTCACCCCTCCACTTT.

This clonotype has a count of ten or more. The rearrangement links TRBV3-1 to TRBJ2-7; 8 bases are shared with TRBD2. Germline V gives CDR1 LGHDT, CDR2 YNNKEL (reference sequence). V shed 2 bases, J shed 3 bases, and the junction held 3 bases outside the gene matches. The CDR3 loop spans 14 amino acids. In nucleotides, the CDR3 is TGTGCCAGCAGCCAACGACTAGCGTACTACGAGCAGTACTTC. Amino acids: CASSQRLAYYEQYF.

This clonotype was picked up many times. The chain uses TRBV7-9 and TRBJ1-5; D is undetermined. This CDR3 is 16 amino acids long. Trimming took off 4 bases at V and 3 bases at J, with 16 bases between the two ends. The germline V gene has CDR1 SEHNR and CDR2 FQNEAQ (reference sequence). The CDR3 nucleotides read TGTGCCAGCAGCTCGGAGAGTCAGGCGATCAATCAGCCCCAGCATTTT. Translating gives CASSSESQAINQPQHF.

This sequence joins TRBV6-5 and TRBJ1-2, with D hard to call. In germline, CDR1 is MNHEY, CDR2 SVGAGI. The length of the CDR3 is 16 residues. V was shortened by 0 bases and J by 7 bases, with 18 bases between the two germline ends. The CDR3 sequence is CASSYSAGERISGYTF. The CDR3 DNA reads as TGTGCCAGCAGTTACTCCGCCGGTGAAAGAATAAGTGGCTACACCTTC.

This chain joins TRBV5-5 and TRBJ2-1, with TRBD1 as a possible D gene (6 bases). V was trimmed by 4 bases and J by 2 bases, leaving 13 bases between them. The CDR3 runs to 15 residues. Germline V lookup: CDR1 SGHKS, CDR2 YYEKEE (reference sequence). The CDR3 here is CASSPEDSTYNEQFF. The DNA for the CDR3 is TGTGCCAGCAGCCCCGAGGACAGCACCTACAATGAGCAGTTCTTC.

In this sample, this clonotype turned up many times. The rearrangement joins TRBV7-2 to TRBJ2-7; no clear D gene. CDR3 size: 15 residues. The germline V gene encodes CDR1 SGHTA and CDR2 FQGNSA. V dropped 1 base and J dropped 0 bases, with 10 bases sitting between them. The CDR3 here is CASSLVPGSSYEQYF. CDR3 DNA: TGTGCCAGCAGCTTAGTTCCCGGCTCCTCCTACGAGCAGTACTTC.

As to this clonotype: A much larger clone lies one base from this, so it may be a read error. This chain joins TRBV28 and TRBJ2-3; TRBD2 aligns across 9 bases. The CDR3 length is 16 residues. In germline, CDR1 is MDHEN, CDR2 SYDVKM. Unmatched junction bases numbered 20, after V lost 10 bases and J lost 9 bases. CDR3 sequence reads: CATNMVPREGPRTQYF. CDR3 nucleotides: TGTGCCACCAACATGGTCCCGCGGGAGGGCCCGCGCACGCAGTATTTT.

Of note for this clonotype: An end of the junction differs from the germline gene, which may be a read error. The chain carries TRBV5-3 and TRBJ2-1; 13 nucleotides agree with TRBD2. TRBV5-3 is reported as an ORF; its role is uncertain. The CDR3 loop spans 19 amino acids. CDR3 protein: CASSLEGTWTSGSNNEQFF. CDR3 nucleotide sequence: TGTGCCAGCAGCTTGGAGGGGACATGGACTAGCGGGAGTAATAATGAGCAGTTCTTC.